The next 3 T cell receptor beta chains were all read from a single sample in a study of metastatic and nonmetastatic thyroid tumors. No patient had received any treatment before thyroid surgery. TCRdb re-analyzed the PCR reads through MiXCR. The table includes about 20,000 clones, over 30% detected once. Input material: blood. Receptors originate from a female donor with papillary thyroid cancer or a benign thyroid nodule (not recorded which). Some clones in this sample may be carry-over from other donors' samples.

By share, this clone counts as medium-sized. The rearrangement links TRBV12-3 or TRBV12-4 to TRBJ1-1, with 8 nucleotides matching TRBD1. J gave up 0 bases and V 5 bases, and 8 bases lay outside the gene matches. The CDR3 has 16 amino acids. Here the CDR3 reads CASSPGQGLMNTEAFF. DNA for the CDR3: TGTGCCAGCAGTCCAGGACAGGGCCTTATGAACACTGAAGCTTTCTTT.

A remark on this clone: The junction does not match germline at one end; this may be a read error. The rearrangement uses TRBV12-3 or TRBV12-4 and TRBJ2-1; D is ambiguous. The CDR3 extends over 14 amino acids. In DNA, the CDR3 is TGTGTCAGCAGTCCCAGAGACCTCTACAATGAGCAGTTCTTC. It codes for CVSSPRDLYNEQFF.

This clone has a count of ten or more. The chain is built from TRBV9 and TRBJ2-5; D possibly matches TRBD1 or TRBD2 (6 bases each). Trimming cost V 7 bases and J 0 bases, with 10 bases left between them. Germline values: CDR1 SGDLS, CDR2 YYNGEE. This CDR3 is built from 13 residues. The CDR3 nucleotides are TGTGCCAGCGGGGGCGGGAACCAAGAGACCCAGTACTTC. Translation gives CASGGGNQETQYF.